One sample yielded the 7 T cell receptor beta chains listed below, sequenced in a study of shared clonotypes between healthy human individuals. Some clones are missing from TCRdb's copy, which holds only in-frame ones; the method was immunoSEQ multiplex PCR. The sample yields approximately 2,000,000 clones, 85% to 95% seen once. CD45RO negativity and positive selection for CCR7 defined naive CD8 cells, a population that excluded terminally differentiated effector memory CD45RA+ cells. Sequenced: naive CD8+ T cells from PBMCs. All receptors derive from a man aged 18 to 30 in good health. Some clones in this sample may be carry-over from other donors' samples.

The chain is built from TRBV7-9 and TRBJ2-1; possibly TRBD1 for D (5 bases). Trimming left V 1 base short and J 9 bases short, with 13 bases between. CDR1 is SEHNR, CDR2 FQNEAQ, per germline (reference sequence). CDR3 length equals 14 residues. The CDR3 loop is CASSLGAAQGEQFF. CDR3 sequence (DNA): TGTGCCAGCAGCTTAGGTGCAGCCCAGGGTGAGCAGTTCTTC.

As regards this clone: Its ends do not fully match the called genes, so a read error is possible. The gene calls are TRBV18 and TRBJ2-7; TRBD1 matches at 7 bases. There are 14 residues in the CDR3. Germline V gene lookup returns CDR1 KGHSH and CDR2 LQKENI. The CDR3 bases are TGTGCCAGCTCGCCACCGGGACAGCCTTACGAGCAGTACTTC. Encoded protein: CASSPPGQPYEQYF. The whole variable domain, filled in from reference TRBV18 and TRBJ2-7, reads NAGVMQNPRHLVRRRGQEARLRCSPMKGHSHVYWYRQLPEEGLKFMVYLQKENIIDESGMPKERFSAEFPKEGPSILRIQQVVRGDSAAYFCASSPPGQPYEQYFGPGTRLTVT.

Points on this clone: The sample contains more than one DNA sequence encoding this CDR3. The chain has TRBV27 and TRBJ2-7, with no clear D. The V and J ends lost 6 bases and 1 base respectively, with 13 bases between them. CDR1 and CDR2 (germline): MNHEY, SMNVEV (reference sequence). The CDR3 sequence is 14 residues long. DNA for the CDR3: TGTGCCAGCAGCCTAAGAGCCTCTTCCTACGAGCAGTACTTC. Residues: CASSLRASSYEQYF.

The chain carries TRBV7-8 and TRBJ1-1; 9 bases fit TRBD1. J gave up 0 bases and V 5 bases, and 7 bases lay outside the gene matches. The germline V gene encodes CDR1 SGHVS and CDR2 FQNEAQ. This CDR3 spans 16 amino acids. The CDR3 region is CASSTHRDRVNTEAFF. CDR3 in DNA: TGTGCCAGCAGCACGCACAGGGACAGGGTGAACACTGAAGCTTTCTTT.

The V gene is TRBV30, the J gene TRBJ2-1, with 12 bases aligning to TRBD1. V lost 4 bases to trimming and J lost 7 bases; unmatched junction nucleotides: 5. Germline V gene data show CDR1 as GTSNPN and CDR2 as SVGIG (reference sequence). This CDR3 is 14 amino acids long. The CDR3 DNA sequence: TGTGCCTGGATAGGGACAGGGGGCAGGAATGAGCAGTTCTTC. Protein product: CAWIGTGGRNEQFF.

The V and J genes are TRBV18 and TRBJ2-3; D not certain. The V gene lost 0 bases and the J gene lost 2 bases, with 12 bases spanning the gap. Germline CDR1 reads KGHSH; CDR2 reads LQKENI. This CDR3 spans 16 amino acids. The CDR3 loop is CASSPPFLGSTDTQYF. The CDR3, as DNA: TGTGCCAGCTCACCACCGTTCCTGGGGTCCACAGATACGCAGTATTTT.

V gene TRBV9 combines with J gene TRBJ2-7; TRBD1 aligns across 11 bases. The V and J ends lost 4 bases and 5 bases, in that order; junction bases with no gene match: 8. Germline V gene data show CDR1 as SGDLS and CDR2 as YYNGEE. This CDR3 comprises 15 residues. The CDR3 sequence is CASSPGDRGRHEQYF. The CDR3 DNA sequence: TGTGCCAGCAGCCCCGGGGACAGGGGGAGACACGAGCAGTACTTC. The full variable domain, completed using reference TRBV9 and TRBJ2-7, is DSGVTQTPKHLITATGQRVTLRCSPRSGDLSVYWYQQSLDQGLQFLIQYYNGEERAKGNILERFSAQQFPDLHSELNLSSLELGDSALYFCASSPGDRGRHEQYFGPGTRLTVT.